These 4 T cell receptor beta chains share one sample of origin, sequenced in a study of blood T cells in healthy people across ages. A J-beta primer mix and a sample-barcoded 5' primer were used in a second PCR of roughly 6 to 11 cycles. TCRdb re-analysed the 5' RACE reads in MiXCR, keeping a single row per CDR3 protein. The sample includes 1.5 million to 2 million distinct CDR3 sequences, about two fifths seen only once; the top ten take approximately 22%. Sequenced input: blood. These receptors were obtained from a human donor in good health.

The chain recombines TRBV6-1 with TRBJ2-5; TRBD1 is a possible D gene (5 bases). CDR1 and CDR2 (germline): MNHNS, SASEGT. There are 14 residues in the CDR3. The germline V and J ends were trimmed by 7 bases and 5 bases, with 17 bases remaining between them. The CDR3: CASNNRNYGETQYF. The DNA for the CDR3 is TGTGCCAGCAATAACAGGAACTATGGGGAGACCCAGTACTTC.

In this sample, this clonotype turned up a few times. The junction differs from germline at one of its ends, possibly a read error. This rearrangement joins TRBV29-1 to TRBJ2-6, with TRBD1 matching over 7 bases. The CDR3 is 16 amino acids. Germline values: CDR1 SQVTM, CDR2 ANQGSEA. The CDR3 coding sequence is TGCAGCGTCTGGTGGACAGGACCCTCTGGGGCCAGCGTCCTGACTTTC. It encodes CSVWWTGPSGASVLTF.

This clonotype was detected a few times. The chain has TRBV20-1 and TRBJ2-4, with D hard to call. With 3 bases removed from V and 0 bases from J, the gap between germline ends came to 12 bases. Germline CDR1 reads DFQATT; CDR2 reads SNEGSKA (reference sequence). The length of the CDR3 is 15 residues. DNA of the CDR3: TGCAGTGCTAGTGGTACCATACTAGCCAAAAACATTCAGTACTTC. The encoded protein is CSASGTILAKNIQYF.

The CDR3 region is CASSPITSGTNNEQFF. CDR3 sequence (DNA): TGTGCCAGCAGTCCGATAACCAGCGGTACAAACAATGAGCAGTTCTTC. This rearrangement joins TRBV6-2 or TRBV6-3 to TRBJ2-1; weak D call: TRBD2 (5 bases). The CDR3 totals 16 residues. CDR1 is MNHEY and CDR2 is SVGEGT in the germline V gene. Trimming removed 5 bases at V and 5 bases at J, with 19 bases between.